This T cell receptor (beta chain) was captured in a study of cytomegalovirus exposure and HLA in healthy donors. Study observations and caveats: Presence/absence analysis assumed near-uniform sequencing depth across donors. The study recorded about 150 TCR beta chains that were cytomegalovirus-associated. A prior analysis recorded that most TCR beta V segments were productive about 87% or about 30% of the time.

Details on this clone: Its antigen is as yet unknown.

PCR used 60 Vbeta primers and 13 Jbeta primers. Per the original data handling: In a later analysis, the count reached about 82 million unique TCR beta chains, with approximately 11 million shared. The repertoire was sequenced with immunoSEQ multiplex PCR; TCRdb's copy has only in-frame clones and lacks some. V and J calls and clone size are as listed in that table; D and trimming were resolved from the DNA. Of fewer than 200,000 clones in the sample, 75% to 90% are singletons; the top ten hold under 0.75%. The CDR3 sequence is 13 residues long. V was trimmed by 2 bases and J by 6 bases, leaving 8 bases between them. From germline, CDR1 is MNHEY and CDR2 SVGAGI.

The chain employs TRBV6-5 and TRBJ1-5; D is possibly TRBD1 (5 bases). Sequencing used PBMCs. This sequence originates from a boy between 10 and 17 years old in good health and CMV-seronegative. CDR3 sequence reads: CASSYGGGQPQHF. For the CDR3, the DNA is TGTGCCAGCAGTTACGGGGGGGGTCAGCCCCAGCATTTT.